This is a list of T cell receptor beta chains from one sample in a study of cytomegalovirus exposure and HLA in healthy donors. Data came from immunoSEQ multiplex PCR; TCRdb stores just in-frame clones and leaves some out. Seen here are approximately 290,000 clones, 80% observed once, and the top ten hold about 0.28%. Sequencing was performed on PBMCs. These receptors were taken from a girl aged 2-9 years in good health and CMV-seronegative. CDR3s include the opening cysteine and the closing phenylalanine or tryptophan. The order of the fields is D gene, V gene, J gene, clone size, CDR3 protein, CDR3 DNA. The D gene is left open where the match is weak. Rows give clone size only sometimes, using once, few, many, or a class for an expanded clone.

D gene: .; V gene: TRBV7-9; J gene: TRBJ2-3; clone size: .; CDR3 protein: CASSLRDKYTDTQYF; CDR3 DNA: TGTGCCAGCAGCCTCCGGGACAAGTACACAGATACGCAGTATTTT
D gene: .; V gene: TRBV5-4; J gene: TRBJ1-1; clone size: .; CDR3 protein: CASSPGMNTEAFF; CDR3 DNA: TGTGCCAGCAGCCCCGGGATGAACACTGAAGCTTTCTTT
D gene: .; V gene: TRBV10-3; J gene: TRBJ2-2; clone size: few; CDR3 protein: CAIKGAGNTGELFF; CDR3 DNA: TGTGCCATCAAGGGAGCAGGGAACACCGGGGAGCTGTTTTTT
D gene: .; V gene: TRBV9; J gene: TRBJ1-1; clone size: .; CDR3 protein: CASSVPGEAFF; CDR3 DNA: TGTGCCAGCAGCGTCCCAGGTGAAGCTTTCTTT
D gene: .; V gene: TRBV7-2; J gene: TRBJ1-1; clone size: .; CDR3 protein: CASSWGPTEAFF; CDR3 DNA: TGTGCCAGCAGTTGGGGCCCTACTGAAGCTTTCTTT
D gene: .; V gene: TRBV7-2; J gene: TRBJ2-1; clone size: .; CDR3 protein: CASSPIQHGPGNEQFF; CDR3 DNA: TGTGCCAGCAGCCCAATCCAACACGGCCCGGGGAATGAGCAGTTCTTC
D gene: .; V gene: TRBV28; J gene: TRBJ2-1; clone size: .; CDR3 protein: CASKTRYIYNEQFF; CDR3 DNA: TGTGCCAGCAAAACGCGGTACATTTACAATGAGCAGTTCTTC
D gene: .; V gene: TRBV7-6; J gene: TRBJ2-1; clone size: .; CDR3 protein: CASSTRAGAEGEQFF; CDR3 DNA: TGTGCCAGCAGCACCCGGGCTGGAGCAGAGGGTGAGCAGTTCTTC
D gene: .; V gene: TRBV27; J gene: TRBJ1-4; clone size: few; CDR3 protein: CASSISATNEKLFF; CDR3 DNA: TGTGCCAGCAGTATCAGTGCAACTAATGAAAAACTGTTTTTT
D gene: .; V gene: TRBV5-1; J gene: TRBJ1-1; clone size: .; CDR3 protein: CASSNQGSHTEAFF; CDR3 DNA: TGCGCCAGCAGCAACCAGGGCTCTCACACTGAAGCTTTCTTT
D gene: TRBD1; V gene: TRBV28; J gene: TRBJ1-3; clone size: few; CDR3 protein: CASSLSGTGGSGNTIYF; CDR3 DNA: TGTGCCAGCAGTTTATCCGGGACAGGGGGTTCTGGAAACACCATATATTTT
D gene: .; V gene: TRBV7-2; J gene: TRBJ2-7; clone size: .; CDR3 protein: CASSPRQASSLEQYF; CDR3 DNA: TGTGCCAGCAGCCCGAGACAGGCTTCCTCCCTCGAGCAGTACTTC
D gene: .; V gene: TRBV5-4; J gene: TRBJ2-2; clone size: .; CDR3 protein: CASSLVSGSGELFF; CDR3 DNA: TGTGCCAGCAGCTTGGTGTCGGGGTCTGGGGAGCTGTTTTTT
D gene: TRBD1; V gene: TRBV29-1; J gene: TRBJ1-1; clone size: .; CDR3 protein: CSVVVSWAGGFF; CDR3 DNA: TGCAGCGTCGTCGTGAGTTGGGCAGGGGGTTTCTTT
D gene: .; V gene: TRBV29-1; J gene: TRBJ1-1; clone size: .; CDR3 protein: CSVDGHPQPMNTEAFF; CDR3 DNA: TGCAGCGTTGACGGACACCCCCAGCCCATGAACACTGAAGCTTTCTTT
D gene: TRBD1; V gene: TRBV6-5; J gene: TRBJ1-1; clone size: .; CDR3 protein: CASSYDRGTEAFF; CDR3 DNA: TGTGCCAGCAGTTACGACAGGGGCACTGAAGCTTTCTTT
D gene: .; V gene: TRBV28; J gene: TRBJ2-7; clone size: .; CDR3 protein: CATIGSLGLSGPYEQYF; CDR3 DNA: TGTGCCACCATTGGATCTTTGGGACTGTCGGGGCCCTACGAGCAGTACTTC
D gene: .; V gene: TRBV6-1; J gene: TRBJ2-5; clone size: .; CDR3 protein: CASSEFGALGETQYF; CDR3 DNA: TGTGCCAGCAGTGAATTTGGGGCGTTAGGGGAGACCCAGTACTTC
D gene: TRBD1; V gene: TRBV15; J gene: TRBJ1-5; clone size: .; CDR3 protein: CATSTRTGPRNQPQHF; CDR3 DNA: TGTGCCACCAGCACCCGGACAGGTCCTAGGAATCAGCCCCAGCATTTT
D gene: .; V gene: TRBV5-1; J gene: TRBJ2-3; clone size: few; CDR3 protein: CASSFVRTSTDTQYF; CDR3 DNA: TGCGCCAGCAGCTTCGTGCGGACTAGCACAGATACGCAGTATTTT
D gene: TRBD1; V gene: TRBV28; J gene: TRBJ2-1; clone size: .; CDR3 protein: CASRMSGTGLFF; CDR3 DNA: TGTGCCAGCAGGATGAGTGGGACAGGACTGTTCTTC
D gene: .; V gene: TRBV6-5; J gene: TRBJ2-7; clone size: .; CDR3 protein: CASSYSLTPSYEQYF; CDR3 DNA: TGTGCCAGCAGTTACTCTTTAACTCCTTCCTACGAGCAGTACTTC
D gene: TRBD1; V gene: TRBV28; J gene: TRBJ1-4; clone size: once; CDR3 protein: CASSFPVDRDSDPILFF; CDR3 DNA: TGTGCCAGCAGTTTTCCAGTCGACCGGGACAGCGATCCGATCCTGTTTTTT
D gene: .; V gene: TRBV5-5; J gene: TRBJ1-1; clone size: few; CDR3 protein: CASSFGGLNTEAFF; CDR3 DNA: TGTGCCAGCAGCTTTGGGGGCCTCAACACTGAAGCTTTCTTT
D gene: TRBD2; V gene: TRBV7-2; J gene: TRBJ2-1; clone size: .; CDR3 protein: CASRTWGGDPYNEQFF; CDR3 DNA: TGTGCCAGCCGCACGTGGGGGGGGGATCCCTACAATGAGCAGTTCTTC
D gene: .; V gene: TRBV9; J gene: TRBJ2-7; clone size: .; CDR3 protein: CASSPSPTTTYEQYF; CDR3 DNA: TGTGCCAGCAGCCCCAGCCCGACAACAACCTACGAGCAGTACTTC
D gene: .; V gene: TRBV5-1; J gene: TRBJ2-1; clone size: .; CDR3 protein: CASSLVTGGANEQFF; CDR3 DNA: TGCGCCAGCAGCTTGGTTACAGGGGGGGCGAATGAGCAGTTCTTC
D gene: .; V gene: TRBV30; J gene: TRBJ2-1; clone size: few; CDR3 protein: CAWSVRVSEQFF; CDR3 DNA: TGTGCCTGGAGTGTTCGGGTGAGTGAGCAGTTCTTC
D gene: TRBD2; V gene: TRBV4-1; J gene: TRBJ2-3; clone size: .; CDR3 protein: CASSHLTSGVMNTQYF; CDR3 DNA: TGCGCCAGCAGCCATCTGACTAGCGGGGTTATGAATACGCAGTATTTT
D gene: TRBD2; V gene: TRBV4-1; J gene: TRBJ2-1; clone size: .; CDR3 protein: CASSQVLAGGTRWQFF; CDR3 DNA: TGCGCCAGCAGCCAAGTTCTAGCGGGGGGAACAAGGTGGCAGTTCTTC
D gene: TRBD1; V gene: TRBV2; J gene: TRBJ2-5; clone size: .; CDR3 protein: CASSHDGTGMQETQYF; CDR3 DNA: TGTGCCAGCAGTCACGACGGGACAGGGATGCAAGAGACCCAGTACTTC
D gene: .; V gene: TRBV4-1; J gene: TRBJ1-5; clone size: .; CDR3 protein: CASSQGGASSNQPQHF; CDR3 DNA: TGCGCCAGCAGCCAAGGTGGGGCGAGTAGCAATCAGCCCCAGCATTTT
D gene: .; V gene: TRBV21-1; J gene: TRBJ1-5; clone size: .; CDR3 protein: CASSKNNRGLLPGEPQHF; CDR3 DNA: TGTGCCAGCAGCAAAAACAACAGGGGGCTCCTACCAGGGGAGCCCCAGCATTTT
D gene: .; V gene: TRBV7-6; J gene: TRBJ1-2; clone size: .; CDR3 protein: CASSPPGGAYGYTF; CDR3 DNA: TGTGCCAGCAGCCCCCCGGGGGGAGCCTATGGCTACACCTTC
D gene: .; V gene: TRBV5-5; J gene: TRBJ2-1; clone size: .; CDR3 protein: CASSLSGESYNEQFF; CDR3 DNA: TGTGCCAGCAGCTTATCGGGGGAATCCTACAATGAGCAGTTCTTC
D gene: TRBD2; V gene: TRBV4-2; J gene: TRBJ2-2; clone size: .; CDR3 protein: CASSGGDSLTGELFF; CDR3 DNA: TGTGCCAGCAGCGGGGGGGACTCTCTCACCGGGGAGCTGTTTTTT
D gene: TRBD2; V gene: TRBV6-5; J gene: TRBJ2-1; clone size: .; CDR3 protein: CASRALAGKRLF; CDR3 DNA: TGTGCCAGCAGGGCCCTAGCGGGGAAACGACTCTTC
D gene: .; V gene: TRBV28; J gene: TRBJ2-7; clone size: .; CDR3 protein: CASSPERGFVTYEQYF; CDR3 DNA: TGTGCCAGCAGTCCGGAACGGGGGTTCGTAACCTACGAGCAGTACTTC
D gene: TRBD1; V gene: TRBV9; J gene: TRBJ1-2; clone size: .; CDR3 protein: CASSLPGQDPYGYTF; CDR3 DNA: TGTGCCAGCAGCCTACCGGGACAGGACCCTTATGGCTACACCTTC
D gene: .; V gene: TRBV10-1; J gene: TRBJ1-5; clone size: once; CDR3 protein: CASSETNRVDQPQHF; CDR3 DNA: TGCGCCAGCAGTGAGACAAACAGGGTGGATCAGCCCCAGCATTTT
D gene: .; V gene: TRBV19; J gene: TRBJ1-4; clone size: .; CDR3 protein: CASSIPVTAEKLFF; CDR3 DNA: TGTGCCAGTAGTATCCCGGTTACAGCCGAAAAACTGTTTTTT
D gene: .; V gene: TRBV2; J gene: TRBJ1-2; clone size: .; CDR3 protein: CASKGMVGGYTF; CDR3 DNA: TGTGCCAGCAAGGGGATGGTCGGTGGCTACACCTTC
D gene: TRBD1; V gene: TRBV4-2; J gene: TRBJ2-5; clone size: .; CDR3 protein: CASSQDRGRGETQYF; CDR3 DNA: TGTGCCAGCAGCCAGGACAGGGGGCGAGGAGAGACCCAGTACTTC
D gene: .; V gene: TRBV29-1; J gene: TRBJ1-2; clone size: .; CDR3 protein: CSVEQWTAFYGYTF; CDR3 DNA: TGCAGCGTTGAGCAGTGGACAGCTTTCTATGGCTACACCTTC
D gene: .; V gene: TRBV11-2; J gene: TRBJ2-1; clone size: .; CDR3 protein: CASSPLVSRLPNEQFF; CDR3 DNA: TGTGCCAGCAGCCCACTCGTGTCCCGCCTTCCTAATGAGCAGTTCTTC
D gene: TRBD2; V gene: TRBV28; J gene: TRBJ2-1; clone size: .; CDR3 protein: CASRRGSRAVYNEQFF; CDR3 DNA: TGTGCCAGCAGACGCGGGAGTAGAGCGGTGTACAATGAGCAGTTCTTC
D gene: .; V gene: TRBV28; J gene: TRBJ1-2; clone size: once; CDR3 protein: CASSPQGKYGYTF; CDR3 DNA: TGTGCCAGCAGTCCACAGGGAAAGTATGGCTACACCTTC
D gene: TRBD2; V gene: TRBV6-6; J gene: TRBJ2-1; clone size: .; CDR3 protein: CASSTGTSGQNEQFF; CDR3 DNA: TGTGCCAGCAGTACCGGGACTAGCGGGCAGAATGAGCAGTTCTTC
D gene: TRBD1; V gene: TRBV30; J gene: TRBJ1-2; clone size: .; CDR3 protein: CAWKQSGQGVSYTF; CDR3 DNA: TGTGCCTGGAAACAATCGGGACAGGGGGTTAGCTACACCTTC
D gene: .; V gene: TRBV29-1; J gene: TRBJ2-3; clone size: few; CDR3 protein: CSVLSDTQYF; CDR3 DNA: TGCAGCGTCCTTTCAGATACGCAGTATTTT
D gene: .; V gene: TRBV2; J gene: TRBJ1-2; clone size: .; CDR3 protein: CASSKEAVNHYGYTF; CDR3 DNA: TGTGCCAGCAGTAAGGAGGCAGTCAACCACTATGGCTACACCTTC
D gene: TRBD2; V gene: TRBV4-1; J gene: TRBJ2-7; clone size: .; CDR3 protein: CASSQVGFFSGSSYEQYF; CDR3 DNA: TGCGCCAGCAGCCAAGTTGGCTTTTTTAGCGGGAGCTCCTACGAGCAGTACTTC
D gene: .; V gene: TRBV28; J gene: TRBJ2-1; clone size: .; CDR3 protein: CASRETGSYNEQFF; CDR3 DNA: TGTGCCAGCAGGGAGACAGGATCCTACAATGAGCAGTTCTTC
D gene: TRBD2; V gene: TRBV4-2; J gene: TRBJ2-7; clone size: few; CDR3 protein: CASSQGAGGRWEQYF; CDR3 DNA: TGTGCCAGCAGCCAAGGGGCGGGGGGGCGTTGGGAGCAGTACTTC
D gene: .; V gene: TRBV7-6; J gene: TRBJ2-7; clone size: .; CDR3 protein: CASSLGRKRTELPYEQYF; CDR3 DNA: TGTGCCAGCAGCTTGGGGCGAAAAAGGACAGAACTACCCTACGAGCAGTACTTC